This TCR beta chain derives from a study of T-cell reconstitution after alpha-beta-depleted transplantation in children. This CDR3 has 14 amino acids. Trimming left V 1 base short and J 2 bases short, with 9 bases between. TCRbeta library preparation incorporated unique molecular identifiers. TCRdb re-called the PCR reads with MiXCR, one entry per CDR3 protein. The repertoire holds 440,000 or so distinct CDR3 sequences, with roughly 11% as singletons. At least ten counts were recorded for this clonotype. Sequencing used PBMCs from the stem cell graft donor, obtained from the stem cell graft. The sequence came from a human donor who donated a stem cell graft to a child with acute myeloid leukemia. The rearrangement joins TRBV12-3 or TRBV12-4 to TRBJ2-7; D may be TRBD1 (6 bases). The CDR3 region is CASSLDGGPYEQYV. The CDR3 bases are TGTGCCAGCAGTTTAGATGGGGGCCCCTACGAGCAGTACGTC.